This TCR beta chain derives from a study of T cell responses to AZD1222 COVID-19 vaccine. Across the study: Both about-4-week and about-12-week second-dose recipients were combined.

Germline V gene lookup returns CDR1 SGHTA and CDR2 FQGNSA. Between the trimmed V and J ends, which lost 5 bases and 4 bases, there was a span of 14 bases. The CDR3 consists of 14 residues. Profiling relied on immunoSEQ multiplex PCR, and the TCRdb table lists in-frame clones only, not all of them. The repertoire has approximately 150,000 clones, around nine tenths of them found once; the top ten carry 2.6%. As concerns this clone: The antigen is undetermined.

Overall study results and limits: Breadth and depth of Spike-specific TCRs rose after two AZD1222 doses.

This specimen consisted of peripheral blood, obtained on day 0 of AZD1222 vaccination. The clonotype comes from an adult in good health. The chain has TRBV7-2 and TRBJ1-2; tentative D call: TRBD1 (5 bases). CDR3 nucleotides: TGTGCCAGCAGCCCCCGTGACAGATCCTATGGCTACACCTTC. Translation gives CASSPRDRSYGYTF.